The present entry profiles one TCR beta chain with its context. The CDR3 spans 18 residues. Between the trimmed V and J ends, which lost 7 bases and 1 base, there was a span of 23 bases. Germline lookup yields CDR1 WSHSY and CDR2 SAAADI. The PCR used 60 Vbeta and 13 Jbeta primers. Clones were read by immunoSEQ multiplex PCR, and TCRdb kept only the in-frame ones, dropping some. The sample shows about 160,000 clones, under 80% of them seen only once. The sample originates from a study of cytomegalovirus exposure and HLA in healthy donors. Background on the study: A previous analysis identified 117 million unique TCR beta sequences derived from roughly 190 million T cells. Falling in the Caucasian-associated ancestry cluster were roughly 80% of some 400 genotyped donors.

What was sequenced was PBMCs. This rearrangement joins TRBV10-2 to TRBJ1-3; maybe TRBD1 (6 bases). This receptor was identified in a man between 35 and 55 years old in good health and CMV-seronegative. CDR3 loop: CASTAPLTGRTSGNTIYF. The CDR3 nucleotides read TGCGCCAGCACCGCTCCCCTCACAGGGCGAACTTCTGGAAACACCATATATTTT.